Shown below are 30 T cell receptor beta chains from a single sample sequenced in a study of cytomegalovirus exposure and HLA in healthy donors. The PCR employed 60 Vbeta primers together with 13 Jbeta primers. Assay: immunoSEQ multiplex PCR; the TCRdb copy retains only in-frame clones and omits some. The sample contains around 130,000 clones, around 71% of which appear only once. Material for sequencing was PBMCs. All receptors come from a woman aged 55-75 years in good health and CMV-seropositive.

The V gene is TRBV14, the J gene TRBJ2-3; TRBD2 matches 9 bases. The germline gives CDR1 SGHDN, CDR2 FVKESK. With 1 base clipped from V and 4 bases from J, the junction kept 6 bases outside the gene matches. CDR3 size: 16 residues. CDR3 in amino acids: CASSQAWGGGADTQYF. The CDR3, as DNA: TGTGCCAGCAGCCAAGCCTGGGGCGGGGGGGCAGATACGCAGTATTTT.

CDR3 residues: CASSQDRLKGVGGNTIYF. The DNA for the CDR3 is TGTGCCAGCAGCCAAGATCGGCTGAAAGGGGTAGGTGGAAACACCATATATTTT. This chain links TRBV14 with TRBJ1-3; the D gene is possibly TRBD1 (5 bases). Germline V gene data show CDR1 as SGHDN and CDR2 as FVKESK. Trimming stripped 0 bases from V and 3 bases from J, with 18 bases between. The CDR3 loop spans 18 amino acids.

This clone was seen just once. The rearrangement uses TRBV4-1 and TRBJ1-2, with 7 positions matching TRBD1. The CDR3 has 16 amino acids. Unmatched junction bases numbered 4, after V lost 0 bases and J lost 0 bases. Germline CDR1 is MGHRA and CDR2 is YSYEKL. The CDR3 loop is CASSQEGRGANYGYTF. Here the CDR3 DNA reads TGCGCCAGCAGCCAAGAGGGCAGGGGGGCTAACTATGGCTACACCTTC.

V gene TRBV29-1 combines with J gene TRBJ1-5; perhaps TRBD1 as D (6 bases). The CDR3 is 13 amino acids. Germline-derived CDR1 and CDR2 are SQVTM and ANQGSEA. V was clipped by 6 bases and J by 0 bases, with 9 bases between them. The CDR3 DNA reads TGCAGCGTCTCAGGGGCTAGCAATCAGCCCCAGCATTTT. It codes for CSVSGASNQPQHF.

The chain is built from TRBV19 and TRBJ2-1, with D perhaps matching TRBD1 (6 bases). Trimming stripped 7 bases from V and 0 bases from J, with 10 bases between. The CDR3 totals 14 residues. CDR1 LNHDA and CDR2 SQIVND come from the germline V gene (reference sequence). The CDR3 DNA sequence: TGTGCCAGTAATGACAGGAGCTCCTACAATGAGCAGTTCTTC. This encodes CASNDRSSYNEQFF.

This sequence joins TRBV10-1 and TRBJ2-5; 8 nucleotides align to TRBD2. The CDR3 sequence is 12 residues long. J gave up 11 bases and V 3 bases, and 5 bases lay outside the gene matches. CDR1 is WNHNN, CDR2 SYGVQD, per germline (reference sequence). The CDR3 is CASSEGASGQYF. CDR3 DNA: TGCGCCAGCAGTGAAGGGGCTAGCGGGCAGTACTTC.

V gene TRBV5-4 combines with J gene TRBJ2-3, with 7 nucleotides matching TRBD2. The CDR3 spans 15 residues. Trimming at V came to 4 bases and at J to 2 bases, leaving 7 bases not matched to a gene. Germline values: CDR1 SGHNT, CDR2 YYREEE (reference sequence). CDR3 in DNA: TGTGCCAGCAGCCCAGGACTAGTCAACACAGATACGCAGTATTTT. Its translation: CASSPGLVNTDTQYF.

This clone was counted once. V and J are TRBV18 and TRBJ1-5, with TRBD1 identical over 10 bases. Unmatched junction bases numbered 2, after V lost 1 base and J lost 5 bases. This CDR3 has 15 residues. CDR1 is KGHSH, CDR2 LQKENI, per germline. CDR3 sequence (DNA): TGTGCCAGCTCACCACGGGACAGGGGCTATCAGCCCCAGCATTTT. Translated: CASSPRDRGYQPQHF. Based on the CDR3 plus reference TRBV18 and TRBJ1-5, the full variable domain is NAGVMQNPRHLVRRRGQEARLRCSPMKGHSHVYWYRQLPEEGLKFMVYLQKENIIDESGMPKERFSAEFPKEGPSILRIQQVVRGDSAAYFCASSPRDRGYQPQHFGDGTRLSIL.

This chain connects TRBV7-9 to TRBJ2-5, with a weak D call TRBD1 (6 bases). Germline values: CDR1 SEHNR, CDR2 FQNEAQ (reference sequence). V gave up 5 bases and J gave up 5 bases, with 12 bases separating them. The CDR3 runs to 13 residues. The CDR3, as DNA: TGTGCCAGCAGCGCCCGGGACAAGGAGACCCAGTACTTC. Its protein product is CASSARDKETQYF.

The table lists this clone with a few counts. The chain carries TRBV2 and TRBJ2-3, with 8 bases that match TRBD1. Germline V gives CDR1 SNHLY, CDR2 FYNNEI. The CDR3 contains 15 residues. V shed 7 bases and J 0 bases; nucleotides not matched to a gene: 6. This CDR3 is CASKWRQGSTDTQYF. Written as DNA, the CDR3 is TGTGCCAGCAAATGGAGACAGGGGAGCACAGATACGCAGTATTTT.

The gene calls are TRBV27 and TRBJ1-2; D ambiguous. V lost 6 bases and J lost 4, with 15 bases in between. The germline V gene has CDR1 MNHEY and CDR2 SMNVEV (reference sequence). This CDR3 region has 14 residues. The CDR3 region is CASSSREKAYGYTF. CDR3 bases: TGTGCCAGCAGCTCCCGGGAAAAGGCCTATGGCTACACCTTC.

This chain uses TRBV9 with TRBJ2-5, with 12 bases aligning to TRBD2. This CDR3 spans 15 amino acids. From germline, CDR1 is SGDLS and CDR2 YYNGEE. V lost 4 bases, J lost 5 bases, and 6 bases stayed unmatched. In nucleotides, the CDR3 is TGTGCCAGCAGCCCTCTAGCGGGGGGGGTGGAGACCCAGTACTTC. Translated, it gives CASSPLAGGVETQYF.

The chain has TRBV7-9 and TRBJ2-3; the match to TRBD2 covers 7 bases. The CDR3 totals 17 residues. Losses at the gene ends were 5 bases for V and 1 base for J; bases not matched to a gene: 12. CDR1 and CDR2 (germline): SEHNR, FQNEAQ (reference sequence). For the CDR3, the DNA is TGTGCCAGCAGCCCCAGGGCCCTAGCGGATGGCACAGATACGCAGTATTTT. It encodes CASSPRALADGTDTQYF.

The chain couples TRBV19 to TRBJ1-2, with 9 bases matching TRBD1. The length of the CDR3 is 16 residues. The germline gives CDR1 LNHDA, CDR2 SQIVND (reference sequence). V was clipped by 9 bases and J by 2 bases; unmatched bases: 13. The CDR3 here is CASTPGTGRINYGYTF. The CDR3 DNA sequence: TGTGCCAGCACGCCCGGGACAGGGCGAATAAACTATGGCTACACCTTC.

The V and J genes are TRBV6-1 and TRBJ1-1; TRBD1 might be the D (6 bases). This CDR3 has 14 amino acids. Germline V lookup: CDR1 MNHNS, CDR2 SASEGT. The ends were cut back, 5 bases at V and 0 bases at J, with 10 bases in the middle. For the CDR3, the DNA is TGTGCCAGCAGTTGGGGGACAATGAACACTGAAGCTTTCTTT. Translation gives CASSWGTMNTEAFF.

Note on this clone: The same CDR3 is also encoded by other DNA sequences in this sample. This chain uses TRBV7-2 with TRBJ2-7; D possibly corresponds to TRBD2 (6 bases). The CDR3 covers 14 residues. Germline V gene data show CDR1 as SGHTA and CDR2 as FQGNSA. V was trimmed by 8 bases and J by 7 bases, leaving 21 bases between them. This CDR3 is CASPLGGAGHEQYF. CDR3 bases: TGTGCCAGCCCCCTTGGAGGGGCGGGGCATGAGCAGTACTTC.

The V gene is TRBV6-4, the J gene TRBJ1-1, with 8 bases identical to TRBD1. The germline V gene encodes CDR1 MRHNA and CDR2 SNTAGT. This CDR3 region has 14 residues. The trim removed 5 bases at V and 1 base at J, leaving 3 bases unmatched. CDR3 amino acids: CASSRTGRNTEAFF. CDR3 DNA sequence: TGTGCCAGCAGTAGGACAGGGCGGAACACTGAAGCTTTCTTT.

The chain recombines TRBV19 with TRBJ1-4; D ambiguous. CDR1 is LNHDA, CDR2 SQIVND, per germline (reference sequence). V lost 9 bases to trimming and J lost 4 bases, with 12 bases between them. The CDR3 loop spans 13 amino acids. The DNA of the CDR3 is TGTGCCAGCAAGCGCCAGTTTAATGAAAAACTGTTTTTT. Encoded protein: CASKRQFNEKLFF.

This clone was observed a handful of times. The V call is TRBV19, the J call TRBJ1-2; D is ambiguous. The V end lost 10 bases, the J end lost 8 bases, and 17 bases lay between the germline ends. Per germline, CDR1 LNHDA and CDR2 SQIVND (reference sequence). There are 12 residues in the CDR3. CDR3: CATHLAPGGYTF. The CDR3 bases are TGTGCCACCCACCTAGCCCCGGGGGGCTACACCTTC.

This sequence joins TRBV4-1 and TRBJ2-5, with D tentatively TRBD1 (5 bases). Judging by the DNA end, TRBJ2-7 fits better; the J call may be wrong. The length of the CDR3 is 13 residues. Germline V gives CDR1 MGHRA, CDR2 YSYEKL. Written as DNA, the CDR3 is TGCGCCAGCAGCCAACAGGGATCCTACGAGCAGTACTTC. This sequence encodes CASSQQGSYEQYF.

The chain joins TRBV6-5 to TRBJ1-5; 9 bases are a match to TRBD1. Germline lookup yields CDR1 MNHEY and CDR2 SVGAGI. The CDR3 is 14 residues long. Trimming removed 2 bases from V and 5 bases from J; junction bases left unmatched: 1. CDR3 sequence: CASSYGQGYQPQHF. In nucleotides, the CDR3 is TGTGCCAGCAGTTACGGACAGGGGTATCAGCCCCAGCATTTT.

This chain links TRBV11-2 with TRBJ2-5, with a possible D match to TRBD2 (6 bases). The J call may be wrong; the DNA end is better matched by TRBJ2-7. CDR1 and CDR2 from the germline V gene are SGHAT and FQNNGV. This CDR3 is 19 amino acids long. The CDR3 DNA follows: TGTGCCAGCAGCTTATCATGGGGTTGGGGTCGGGGGAGCTCCTACGAGCAGTACTTC. This translates into CASSLSWGWGRGSSYEQYF.

This chain connects TRBV6-6 to TRBJ1-2, with 8 bases lining up with TRBD1. Germline CDR1 and CDR2: MNHNY and SVGAGI (reference sequence). The V and J ends lost 8 bases and 4 bases, in that order; junction bases with no gene match: 6. The CDR3 extends over 13 amino acids. The CDR3 bases are TGTGCCAGCTTCCCCGGACAGGGCTATGGCTACACCTTC. Protein: CASFPGQGYGYTF.

The chain links TRBV7-8 to TRBJ1-1; D gene uncertain. There are 13 residues in the CDR3. Trimming pared 2 bases from V and 4 bases from J, leaving 8 bases between. Germline lookup yields CDR1 SGHVS and CDR2 FQNEAQ. The CDR3 nucleotides read TGTGCCAGCAGCTTATCAGAGGTCACTGAAGCTTTCTTT. The encoded protein is CASSLSEVTEAFF.

The gene calls are TRBV7-9 and TRBJ2-5, with 9 bases fitting TRBD1. Germline V gives CDR1 SEHNR, CDR2 FQNEAQ (reference sequence). V trimming: 1 base; J trimming: 1 base; junction bases outside the gene matches: 7. This CDR3 region has 17 residues. The CDR3 sequence is CASSLVGQGLSQETQYF. In nucleotides, the CDR3 is TGTGCCAGCAGCTTAGTGGGACAGGGATTGTCCCAAGAGACCCAGTACTTC.

The chain recombines TRBV2 with TRBJ2-7, with 12 bases aligning to TRBD1. This CDR3 is built from 13 residues. Germline trimming cut 8 bases from V and 4 bases from J; bases unmatched to any gene: 3. CDR1 SNHLY and CDR2 FYNNEI come from the germline V gene. The CDR3 loop is CASGGQGAYEQYF. DNA for the CDR3: TGTGCCAGCGGGGGACAGGGGGCTTACGAGCAGTACTTC.

This chain joins TRBV13 and TRBJ1-5; 12 positions agree with TRBD1. This CDR3 contains 15 residues. V lost 6 bases and J lost 7; bases outside the gene matches: 7. Germline CDR1 PRHDT, CDR2 FYEKMQ (reference sequence). CDR3 region: CASSGDRGRGQPQHF. The CDR3 coding sequence is TGTGCCAGCAGTGGGGACAGGGGGCGAGGGCAGCCCCAGCATTTT.

The sample holds a few counts of this clone. The chain couples TRBV6-5 to TRBJ2-7, with a weak D call TRBD2 (5 bases). Trimming pared 10 bases from V and 2 bases from J, leaving 15 bases between. Per germline, CDR1 MNHEY and CDR2 SVGAGI. The CDR3 totals 13 residues. DNA for the CDR3: TGTGCCACCCAGACGGAGCGGACCTACGAGCAGTACTTC. As protein: CATQTERTYEQYF.

The V and J genes are TRBV5-1 and TRBJ2-1; a weak D match, TRBD2 (6 bases). V was clipped by 3 bases and J by 8 bases, with 6 bases between them. CDR3 length: 11 amino acids. The germline gives CDR1 SGHRS, CDR2 YFSETQ. CDR3 DNA sequence: TGCGCCAGCAGCTGGGGGGATGAGCAGTTCTTC. Its protein product is CASSWGDEQFF.

The chain couples TRBV27 to TRBJ2-3; 8 bases map to TRBD2. From germline, CDR1 is MNHEY and CDR2 SMNVEV (reference sequence). The CDR3 has 15 residues. V was pared by 2 bases and J by 4 bases, with 5 bases of the junction left unmatched. As DNA, the CDR3 is TGTGCCAGCAGTTTAGCGGGGGGTTTCCCAGATACGCAGTATTTT. This sequence encodes CASSLAGGFPDTQYF.